The next 25 T cell receptor beta chains were all read from a single sample in a study of shared clonotypes between healthy human individuals. The repertoire was sequenced with immunoSEQ multiplex PCR; TCRdb's copy has only in-frame clones and lacks some. The table lists about 2.4 million clones, 90% to 95% of them singletons. Sequenced: naive CD4+ T cells sorted from blood. The subset here: CD45RA+ positively selected. These receptors were obtained from a man between 18 and 29 years old in good health.

This chain uses TRBV6-6 with TRBJ2-5, with 7 bases lining up with TRBD2. The J segment lost 2 bases and the V segment lost 6 bases, leaving 9 bases of the junction unmatched. This CDR3 is 15 amino acids long. Germline CDR1 is MNHNY and CDR2 is SVGAGI (reference sequence). This CDR3 reads CASSGLEKGQETQYF. The DNA for the CDR3 is TGTGCCAGCAGCGGACTAGAGAAAGGGCAAGAGACCCAGTACTTC.

The chain employs TRBV2 and TRBJ2-7; 7 nucleotides agree with TRBD2. This CDR3 comprises 15 residues. Trimming cost V 7 bases and J 4 bases; bases outside gene matches: 13. Germline V gene data show CDR1 as SNHLY and CDR2 as FYNNEI. CDR3 region: CASIDLELAYYEQYF. The CDR3 region has the DNA TGTGCCAGCATCGATTTAGAACTAGCGTATTACGAGCAGTACTTC.

About this clone itself: Other DNA sequences in the same sample also yield this CDR3. The chain is built from TRBV6-5 and TRBJ2-7; tentative D call: TRBD1 (6 bases). The V end lost 6 bases, the J end lost 3 bases, and 9 bases lay between the germline ends. This CDR3 spans 12 amino acids. The germline gives CDR1 MNHEY, CDR2 SVGAGI. For the CDR3, the DNA is TGTGCCAGCAGAAGGACAGTCTACGAGCAGTACTTC. Residues: CASRRTVYEQYF.

The chain is built from TRBV7-9 and TRBJ1-1; D unresolved. Per germline, CDR1 SEHNR and CDR2 FQNEAQ (reference sequence). The CDR3 spans 16 residues. Trimming left V 1 base short and J 2 bases short, with 14 bases between. The CDR3 loop is CASSLVSLGSNTEAFF. CDR3 in DNA: TGTGCCAGCAGCTTAGTTTCTTTGGGGAGTAACACTGAAGCTTTCTTT.

This sequence joins TRBV11-2 and TRBJ2-3; 9 bases agree with TRBD2. The CDR3 covers 14 residues. Germline V gives CDR1 SGHAT, CDR2 FQNNGV. The ends lost 6 bases at V and 7 bases at J; junction bases unmatched: 8. Written as DNA, the CDR3 is TGTGCCAGCAGGACCGGGACTAGCCCGAATACGCAGTATTTT. Translating gives CASRTGTSPNTQYF.

The chain combines TRBV6-1 with TRBJ1-4; D may be TRBD1 (6 bases). CDR1 and CDR2 (germline): MNHNS, SASEGT. The germline V and J ends were trimmed by 5 bases and 7 bases, with 14 bases remaining between them. This CDR3 has 14 residues. The CDR3 here is CASSSRGAGEKLFF. The CDR3 DNA reads as TGTGCCAGCAGTAGCCGGGGGGCGGGTGAAAAACTGTTTTTT.

As concerns this clone: The same CDR3 can be traced to other DNA sequences in this sample. CDR3 amino acids: CASSVGAGGPQETQYF. The CDR3 DNA reads as TGTGCCAGCAGCGTAGGTGCAGGGGGTCCCCAAGAGACCCAGTACTTC. The chain couples TRBV9 to TRBJ2-5; the match to TRBD1 covers 7 bases. This CDR3 spans 16 amino acids. After removal of 0 bases from V and 1 base from J, the junction contained 6 bases not matched to a gene. Germline V gene lookup returns CDR1 SGDLS and CDR2 YYNGEE.

CDR3 nucleotide sequence: TGTGCCAGCAGTCGCGGGATAGAGACCCAGTACTTC. Protein: CASSRGIETQYF. This rearrangement joins TRBV6-6 to TRBJ2-5; tentative D call: TRBD2 (6 bases). V shed 5 bases and J shed 4 bases, with 8 bases lying between them. The germline gives CDR1 MNHNY, CDR2 SVGAGI (reference sequence). The CDR3 is made up of 12 amino acids.

V is TRBV2 and J is TRBJ1-1; 11 bases are shared with TRBD1. V trimming: 7 bases; J trimming: 6 bases; junction bases outside the gene matches: 4. Germline-derived CDR1 and CDR2 are SNHLY and FYNNEI. The length of the CDR3 is 13 residues. Here the CDR3 DNA reads TGTGCCAGCATCCGGGACAGGGGGGCTGAAGCTTTCTTT. Translated: CASIRDRGAEAFF.

A word on this clone: The same CDR3 arises from other DNA sequences in this sample as well. The chain links TRBV27 to TRBJ2-7; possibly TRBD1 for D (6 bases). There are 14 residues in the CDR3. Trimming stripped 2 bases from V and 3 bases from J, with 11 bases between. Per germline, CDR1 MNHEY and CDR2 SMNVEV (reference sequence). This CDR3 reads CASSLSQGSYEQYF. For the CDR3, the DNA is TGTGCCAGCAGTTTAAGCCAGGGGAGCTACGAGCAGTACTTC.

This clone showed up just once. The chain links TRBV7-2 to TRBJ2-3; D not resolved. Germline V lookup: CDR1 SGHTA, CDR2 FQGNSA. The CDR3 covers 12 residues. V was pared by 5 bases and J by 6 bases, with 9 bases between. CDR3 protein: CASSRGSDTQYF. The CDR3 coding sequence is TGTGCCAGCAGCCGAGGTTCGGATACGCAGTATTTT.

Regarding this clone: The sample contains more than one DNA sequence encoding this CDR3. The V call is TRBV18, the J call TRBJ2-7; 9 bases map to TRBD1. The germline gives CDR1 KGHSH, CDR2 LQKENI. After removal of 1 base from V and 2 bases from J, the junction contained 3 bases not matched to a gene. The CDR3 extends over 15 amino acids. The CDR3 DNA follows: TGTGCCAGCTCACCACAGGACAGGGGCACCTACGAGCAGTACTTC. It is translated as CASSPQDRGTYEQYF.

This chain joins TRBV23-1 and TRBJ2-1; the D gene could be TRBD1 or TRBD2 (5 bases each). TRBV23-1 is marked as an open reading frame, function uncertain. Between the trimmed V and J ends, which lost 2 bases and 4 bases, there was a span of 21 bases. CDR3 size: 18 residues. CDR3 sequence reads: CASSQRGRPAIPYNEQFF. The CDR3 nucleotides read TGCGCCAGCAGTCAAAGGGGACGTCCCGCAATACCATACAATGAGCAGTTCTTC.

On this clone itself: The junction departs from the called germline gene at one end, perhaps through a read error. CDR3 in DNA: TGCGCCAGCAGCCACCTGGGAGCGGGAGAGGCCCAGTACTTC. It yields the protein CASSHLGAGEAQYF. V and J are TRBV4-1 and TRBJ2-5; 8 nucleotides line up with TRBD2. CDR3 length: 14 residues. Germline V gene lookup returns CDR1 MGHRA and CDR2 YSYEKL.

The V call is TRBV15, the J call TRBJ1-5, with 9 bases that match TRBD1. V dropped 11 bases and J dropped 2; count of bases not matched to a gene: 7. The V gene's germline CDR1 is LNHNV and CDR2 YYDKDF (reference sequence). CDR3 length equals 14 residues. The CDR3 DNA sequence: TGTGCCTCAGGACAGGGGAGCGGCAATCAGCCCCAGCATTTT. Translated: CASGQGSGNQPQHF.

This clone was recorded only once. The chain uses TRBV6-5 and TRBJ1-2, with D maybe TRBD1 (6 bases). The V end lost 6 bases, the J end lost 6 bases, and 20 bases lay between the germline ends. Per the germline V gene, CDR1 is MNHEY and CDR2 is SVGAGI. The CDR3 is made up of 15 amino acids. CDR3 region: CASSPGTKISHGYTF. CDR3 coding DNA: TGTGCCAGCAGCCCCGGGACAAAAATTTCTCATGGCTACACCTTC.

With respect to this clone: The sample holds other DNA sequences that translate to the same CDR3. The chain links TRBV18 to TRBJ2-7; 9 nucleotides line up with TRBD1. CDR3 size: 14 residues. After removal of 3 bases from V and 4 bases from J, the junction contained 4 bases not matched to a gene. Germline CDR1 reads KGHSH; CDR2 reads LQKENI. CDR3 nucleotides: TGTGCCAGCTCACCGGCGGGACAGGGATACGAGCAGTACTTC. This codes for CASSPAGQGYEQYF.

The chain has TRBV30 and TRBJ2-1; possible D gene TRBD2, 6 bases. CDR3 size: 14 residues. The germline gives CDR1 GTSNPN, CDR2 SVGIG (reference sequence). The V gene lost 0 bases and the J gene lost 9 bases, with 15 bases spanning the gap. CDR3 coding DNA: TGTGCCTGGAGTGTACGACTAGATGGGGGTGAGCAGTTCTTC. It specifies CAWSVRLDGGEQFF.

The genes are TRBV21-1 and TRBJ2-3; TRBD2 is the table's D call, not checked against the DNA. TRBV21-1 is described as a pseudogene. CDR3 length: 15 residues. CDR3 sequence reads: CASSSLAGAKDTQYF. The CDR3 nucleotides read TGTGCCAGCAGCAGTTTAGCGGGAGCGAAAGATACGCAGTATTTT.

The chain couples TRBV5-1 to TRBJ1-2, with D hard to call. This CDR3 region has 13 residues. The germline CDR1 and CDR2 sequences are SGHRS and YFSETQ. V gave up 0 bases and J gave up 7 bases, with 10 bases separating them. CDR3: CASSLEPGSGYTF. The CDR3 nucleotides read TGCGCCAGCAGCTTGGAACCGGGGAGTGGCTACACCTTC.

The rearrangement links TRBV2 to TRBJ1-1; TRBD1 is a possible D gene (5 bases). CDR3 length equals 15 residues. Germline V gives CDR1 SNHLY, CDR2 FYNNEI. V was shortened by 6 bases and J by 0 bases, with 14 bases between the two germline ends. The CDR3 protein is CASRYAGTVNTEAFF. Written as DNA, the CDR3 is TGTGCCAGCAGATATGCCGGGACCGTGAACACTGAAGCTTTCTTT.

J is TRBJ2-3 and V is TRBV7-9; the D call may be TRBD1 or TRBD2 (5 bases each). Germline V gene lookup returns CDR1 SEHNR and CDR2 FQNEAQ (reference sequence). With 5 bases removed from V and 5 bases from J, the gap between germline ends came to 20 bases. The CDR3 is made up of 16 amino acids. The chain's CDR3 is CASSPTLGAGGDTQYF. The CDR3 nucleotides are TGTGCCAGCAGCCCAACACTAGGGGCTGGGGGAGATACGCAGTATTTT.

This chain uses TRBV7-8 with TRBJ2-1; D remains unclear. The CDR3 loop spans 15 amino acids. Trimming left V 6 bases short and J 7 bases short, with 19 bases between. Germline assignment: CDR1 SGHVS and CDR2 FQNEAQ. The CDR3 nucleotides read TGTGCCAGCAGGAACCCACCCCAGCCAGCTAATGAGCAGTTCTTC. Translating gives CASRNPPQPANEQFF.

The genes are TRBV19 and TRBJ2-7; no reliable D call. V gave up 6 bases and J gave up 0 bases, with 15 bases separating them. This CDR3 spans 15 amino acids. Germline CDR1 and CDR2: LNHDA and SQIVND (reference sequence). CDR3 nucleotides: TGTGCCAGTAGCAAAGTAGTGGGCCCCTCCTACGAGCAGTACTTC. Its protein product is CASSKVVGPSYEQYF.

The chain links TRBV7-8 to TRBJ1-2; D not resolved. Germline lookup yields CDR1 SGHVS and CDR2 FQNEAQ. V lost 5 bases and J lost 4, with 17 bases in between. The CDR3 contains 15 residues. CDR3 region: CASSLTLELGYGYTF. As DNA, the CDR3 is TGTGCCAGCAGCCTCACCCTGGAGCTAGGCTATGGCTACACCTTC.